The rows below give T cell receptor beta chains drawn from one sample of a study of metastatic and nonmetastatic thyroid tumors. TCRdb reanalyzed the PCR reads via MiXCR. The sample has some 19,000 clones, over 25% seen once. The sample consisted of adjacent normal tissue. These receptors originate from a female donor with papillary thyroid cancer or a benign thyroid nodule (not recorded which). Some clones in this sample may be carry-over from other donors' samples. Both conserved end residues are part of each CDR3. The order of the fields is V gene, clone size, D gene, J gene, CDR3 protein, CDR3 DNA. D genes are given only for firm matches. Not every row has a clone size; where given, it reads once, few, many or a size class.

v_call: TRBV18; clone_size: many; d_call: -; j_call: TRBJ2-5; cdr3_aa: CASSPSPQETQYF; cdr3_nt: TGTGCCAGCTCACCCTCCCCCCAAGAGACCCAGTACTTC
v_call: TRBV11-3; clone_size: many; d_call: -; j_call: TRBJ1-4; cdr3_aa: CASSVSATNEKLFF; cdr3_nt: TGTGCCAGCAGCGTTTCTGCAACTAATGAAAAACTGTTTTTT
v_call: TRBV6-4; clone_size: few; d_call: TRBD2; j_call: TRBJ2-1; cdr3_aa: CASSSLAGSYNEQFF; cdr3_nt: TGTGCCAGCAGTTCACTAGCGGGATCCTACAATGAGCAGTTCTTC
v_call: TRBV20-1; clone_size: many; d_call: -; j_call: TRBJ1-3; cdr3_aa: CSAPADPAGNTIYF; cdr3_nt: TGCAGTGCCCCTGCGGACCCTGCTGGAAACACCATATATTTT
v_call: TRBV20-1; clone_size: -; d_call: TRBD1; j_call: TRBJ1-2; cdr3_aa: CSARALDRVIHGYTF; cdr3_nt: TGCAGTGCTAGAGCTTTGGACAGGGTGATACATGGCTACACCTTC
v_call: TRBV20-1; clone_size: -; d_call: TRBD1; j_call: TRBJ1-2; cdr3_aa: CSAIDPRDRGFSNHVYTF; cdr3_nt: TGCAGTGCTATAGACCCCCGGGACAGGGGGTTTTCTAACCATGTCTACACCTTC
v_call: TRBV6-6; clone_size: many; d_call: -; j_call: TRBJ2-3; cdr3_aa: CASSHRGTSTDTQYF; cdr3_nt: TGTGCCAGCAGTCATCGAGGGACCAGCACAGATACGCAGTATTTT
v_call: TRBV20-1; clone_size: many; d_call: TRBD2; j_call: TRBJ2-5; cdr3_aa: CSAGTTQETQYF; cdr3_nt: TGCAGTGCGGGGACTACACAAGAGACCCAGTACTTC
v_call: TRBV27; clone_size: few; d_call: -; j_call: TRBJ1-1; cdr3_aa: CASGGWTEAFF; cdr3_nt: TGTGCCAGTGGGGGGTGGACTGAAGCTTTCTTT
v_call: TRBV6-1; clone_size: -; d_call: TRBD1; j_call: TRBJ1-1; cdr3_aa: CASRNHTGADTEAFF; cdr3_nt: TGTGCCAGCAGGAACCACACAGGGGCGGACACTGAAGCTTTCTTT
v_call: TRBV11-3; clone_size: -; d_call: -; j_call: TRBJ2-3; cdr3_aa: CASSPLPGGTDTQYF; cdr3_nt: TGTGCCAGCAGCCCCCTCCCAGGGGGCACAGATACGCAGTATTTT
v_call: TRBV5-5; clone_size: many; d_call: -; j_call: TRBJ1-2; cdr3_aa: CASSSAPGKGYTF; cdr3_nt: TGTGCCAGCAGCTCGGCCCCAGGGAAGGGCTACACCTTC
v_call: TRBV4-1; clone_size: -; d_call: -; j_call: TRBJ2-7; cdr3_aa: CASSQGGGAEGEQYF; cdr3_nt: TGCGCCAGCAGCCAAGGGGGCGGGGCGGAGGGGGAGCAGTACTTC
v_call: TRBV27; clone_size: few; d_call: TRBD2; j_call: TRBJ2-7; cdr3_aa: CASGLAAYEQYF; cdr3_nt: TGTGCCAGCGGACTAGCGGCCTACGAGCAGTACTTC
v_call: TRBV7-8; clone_size: many; d_call: TRBD2; j_call: TRBJ2-3; cdr3_aa: CASSPRTRPDTQYF; cdr3_nt: TGTGCCAGCAGCCCTCGGACTAGGCCCGATACGCAGTATTTT
v_call: TRBV24-1; clone_size: medium-sized; d_call: TRBD2; j_call: TRBJ2-2; cdr3_aa: CATVFLAGGPGELFF; cdr3_nt: TGTGCCACCGTTTTTCTAGCGGGGGGACCCGGGGAGCTGTTTTTT
v_call: TRBV6-2/TRBV6-3; clone_size: -; d_call: TRBD1; j_call: TRBJ1-2; cdr3_aa: CASSYRGLGYGYTF; cdr3_nt: TGTGCCAGCAGTTACAGGGGGCTTGGCTATGGCTACACCTTC
v_call: TRBV20-1; clone_size: -; d_call: -; j_call: TRBJ1-5; cdr3_aa: CSARAALGLQEAWQPQHF; cdr3_nt: TGCAGTGCTAGAGCGGCCTTGGGACTGCAAGAGGCCTGGCAGCCCCAGCATTTT
v_call: TRBV5-1; clone_size: medium-sized; d_call: TRBD1; j_call: TRBJ1-3; cdr3_aa: CASSLEGTGTGNTIYF; cdr3_nt: TGCGCCAGCAGCTTGGAAGGGACAGGGACTGGAAACACCATATATTTT
v_call: TRBV6-1; clone_size: few; d_call: -; j_call: TRBJ2-1; cdr3_aa: CASSELRGFRNEQFF; cdr3_nt: TGTGCCAGCAGTGAACTCCGCGGGTTCCGCAATGAGCAGTTCTTC
v_call: TRBV7-2; clone_size: many; d_call: -; j_call: TRBJ1-2; cdr3_aa: CASSPTDSPQYGYTF; cdr3_nt: TGTGCCAGCAGCCCTACGGACAGCCCTCAGTATGGCTACACCTTC